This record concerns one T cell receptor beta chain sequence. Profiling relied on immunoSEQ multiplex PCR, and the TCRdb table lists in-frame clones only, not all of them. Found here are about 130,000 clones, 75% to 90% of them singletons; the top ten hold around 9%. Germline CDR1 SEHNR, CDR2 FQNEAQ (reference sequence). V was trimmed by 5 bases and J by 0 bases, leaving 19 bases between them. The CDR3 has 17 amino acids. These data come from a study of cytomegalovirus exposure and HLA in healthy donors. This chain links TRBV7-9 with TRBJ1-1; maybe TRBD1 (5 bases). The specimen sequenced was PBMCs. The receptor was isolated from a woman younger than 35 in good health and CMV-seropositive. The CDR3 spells CASSPRIGEALNTEAFF. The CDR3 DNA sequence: TGTGCCAGCAGCCCTCGGATAGGGGAAGCCCTGAACACTGAAGCTTTCTTT.